This note documents a single TCR beta chain sequence. What it recognizes is unknown. The germline V gene has CDR1 SGHTA and CDR2 FQGNSA. The CDR3 covers 13 residues. These data come from a study of monozygotic twins with inflammatory bowel disease. Study-wide points: A distinction between different T cell subtypes was not possible.

TCR libraries each used about 4,000 ng of total RNA. Template switching added UMIs carrying a 6-nucleotide sample barcode. TCRdb reprocessed the 5' RACE reads, keeping one entry per CDR3 protein, no DNA. The sample totals a few hundred thousand distinct CDR3 sequences. The chain couples TRBV7-2 to TRBJ2-1; TCRdb returns TRBD1, unconfirmable since there is no DNA. Sample: blood. The TCR comes from a human donor with ulcerative colitis or Crohn's disease, or a healthy co-twin of an affected twin (not recorded which). This CDR3 is CASSLARDREQFF.